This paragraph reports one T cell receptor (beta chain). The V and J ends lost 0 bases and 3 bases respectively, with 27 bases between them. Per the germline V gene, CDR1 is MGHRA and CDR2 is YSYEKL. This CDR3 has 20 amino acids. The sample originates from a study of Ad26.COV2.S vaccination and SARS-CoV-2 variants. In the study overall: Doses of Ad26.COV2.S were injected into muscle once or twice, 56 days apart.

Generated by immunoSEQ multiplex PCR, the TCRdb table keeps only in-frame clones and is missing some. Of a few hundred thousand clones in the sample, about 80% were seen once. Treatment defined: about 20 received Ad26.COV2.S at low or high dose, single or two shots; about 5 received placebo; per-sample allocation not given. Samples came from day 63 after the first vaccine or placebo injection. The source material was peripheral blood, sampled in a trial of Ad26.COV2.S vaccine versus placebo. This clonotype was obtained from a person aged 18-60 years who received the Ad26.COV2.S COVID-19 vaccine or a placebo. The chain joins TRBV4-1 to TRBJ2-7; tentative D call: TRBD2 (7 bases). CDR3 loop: CASSQEATLGGGRANYEQYF. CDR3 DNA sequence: TGCGCCAGCAGCCAAGAGGCCACCTTGGGGGGGGGCCGGGCTAACTACGAGCAGTACTTC.